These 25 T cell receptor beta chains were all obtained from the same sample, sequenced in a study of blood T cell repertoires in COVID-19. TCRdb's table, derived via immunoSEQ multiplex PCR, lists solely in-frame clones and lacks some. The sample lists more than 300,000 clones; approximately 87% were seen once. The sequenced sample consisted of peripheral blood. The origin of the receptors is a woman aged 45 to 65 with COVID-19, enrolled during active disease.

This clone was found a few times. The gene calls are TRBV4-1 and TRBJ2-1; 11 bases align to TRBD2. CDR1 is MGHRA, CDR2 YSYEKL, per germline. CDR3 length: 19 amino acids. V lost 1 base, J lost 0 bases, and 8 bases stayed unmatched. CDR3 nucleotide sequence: TGCGCCAGCAGCCAAGCCGTAGGTAGCGGGGGGGGCTCCTACAATGAGCAGTTCTTC. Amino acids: CASSQAVGSGGGSYNEQFF.

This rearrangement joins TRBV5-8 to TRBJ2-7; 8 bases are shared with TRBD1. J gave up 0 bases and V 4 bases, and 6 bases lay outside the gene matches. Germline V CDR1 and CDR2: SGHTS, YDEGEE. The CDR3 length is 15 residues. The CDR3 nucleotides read TGTGCCAGCAGCCCATGGGACAGGAGCTCCTACGAGCAGTACTTC. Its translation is CASSPWDRSSYEQYF.

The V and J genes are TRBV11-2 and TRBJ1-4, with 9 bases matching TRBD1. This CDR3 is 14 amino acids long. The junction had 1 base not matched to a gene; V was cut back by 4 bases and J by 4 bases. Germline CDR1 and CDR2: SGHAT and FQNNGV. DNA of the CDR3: TGTGCCAGCAGCTGGGGACAGGGTAATGAAAAACTGTTTTTT. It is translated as CASSWGQGNEKLFF.

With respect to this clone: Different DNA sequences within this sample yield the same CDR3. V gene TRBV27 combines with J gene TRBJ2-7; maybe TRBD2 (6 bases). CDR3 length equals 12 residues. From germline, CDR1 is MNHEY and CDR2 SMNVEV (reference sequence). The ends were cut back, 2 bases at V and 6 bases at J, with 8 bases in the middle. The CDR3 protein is CASSLLGGEQYF. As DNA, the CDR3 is TGTGCCAGCAGTTTACTCGGGGGCGAGCAGTACTTC.

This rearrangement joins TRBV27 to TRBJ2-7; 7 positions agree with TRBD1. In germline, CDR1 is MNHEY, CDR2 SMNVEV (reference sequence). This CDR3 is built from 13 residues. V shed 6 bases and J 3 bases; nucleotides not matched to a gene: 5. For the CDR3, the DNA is TGTGCCAGCAGCCTAAGGACAGGCTACGAGCAGTACTTC. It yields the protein CASSLRTGYEQYF.

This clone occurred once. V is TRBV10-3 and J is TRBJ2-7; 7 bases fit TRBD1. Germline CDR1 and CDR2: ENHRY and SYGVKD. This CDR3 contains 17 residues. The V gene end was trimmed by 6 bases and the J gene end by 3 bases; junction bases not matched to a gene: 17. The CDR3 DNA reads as TGTGCCATCAGCGCCGGGACAGCTGGGGCCAGCTTCTACGAGCAGTACTTC. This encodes CAISAGTAGASFYEQYF.

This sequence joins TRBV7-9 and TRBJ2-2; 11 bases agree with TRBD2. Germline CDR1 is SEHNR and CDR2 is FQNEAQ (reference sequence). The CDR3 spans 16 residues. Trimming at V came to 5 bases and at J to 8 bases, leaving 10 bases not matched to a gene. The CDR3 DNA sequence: TGTGCCAGCAGCCCCCGACTAGCGGGGTCCTATGGGGAGCTGTTTTTT. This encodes CASSPRLAGSYGELFF. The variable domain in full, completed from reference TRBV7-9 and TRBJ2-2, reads DTGVSQNPRHKITKRGQNVTFRCDPISEHNRLYWYRQTLGQGPEFLTYFQNEAQLEKSRLLSDRFSAERPKGSFSTLEIQRTEQGDSAMYLCASSPRLAGSYGELFFGEGSRLTVL.

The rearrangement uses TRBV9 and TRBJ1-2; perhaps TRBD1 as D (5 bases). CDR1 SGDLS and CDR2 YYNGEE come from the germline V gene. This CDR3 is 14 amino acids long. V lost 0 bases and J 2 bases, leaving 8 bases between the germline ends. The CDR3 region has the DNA TGTGCCAGCAGCGTAGCAGGGTACAACTATGGCTACACCTTC. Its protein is CASSVAGYNYGYTF.

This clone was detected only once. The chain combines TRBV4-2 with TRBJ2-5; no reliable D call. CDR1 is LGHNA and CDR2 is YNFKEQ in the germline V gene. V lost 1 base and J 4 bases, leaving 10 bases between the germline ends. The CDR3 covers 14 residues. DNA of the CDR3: TGTGCCAGCAGCCAAGTTGGGCCTTCAGAGACCCAGTACTTC. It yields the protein CASSQVGPSETQYF.

CDR3 region: CASSYGTEMNTEAFF. CDR3 DNA: TGTGCCAGCAGTTACGGGACAGAGATGAACACTGAAGCTTTCTTT. This chain links TRBV6-6 with TRBJ1-1; 7 bases align to TRBD1. The V and J ends lost 2 bases and 0 bases, in that order; junction bases with no gene match: 3. The CDR3 covers 15 residues. Germline lookup yields CDR1 MNHNY and CDR2 SVGAGI (reference sequence).

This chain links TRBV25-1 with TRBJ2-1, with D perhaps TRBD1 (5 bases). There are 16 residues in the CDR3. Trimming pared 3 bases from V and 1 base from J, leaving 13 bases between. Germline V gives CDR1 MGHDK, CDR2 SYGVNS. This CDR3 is CASSDWAGASYNEQFF. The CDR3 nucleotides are TGTGCCAGCAGTGACTGGGCTGGGGCGTCCTACAATGAGCAGTTCTTC. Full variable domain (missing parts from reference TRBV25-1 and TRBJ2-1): EADIYQTPRYLVIGTGKKITLECSQTMGHDKMYWYQQDPGMELHLIHYSYGVNSTEKGDLSSESTVSRIRTEHFPLTLESARPSHTSQYLCASSDWAGASYNEQFFGPGTRLTVL.

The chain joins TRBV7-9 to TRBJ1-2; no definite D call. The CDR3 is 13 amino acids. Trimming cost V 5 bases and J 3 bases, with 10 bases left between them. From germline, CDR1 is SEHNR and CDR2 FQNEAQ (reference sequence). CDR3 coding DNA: TGTGCCAGCAGCCCAAAGGGAGACTATGGCTACACCTTC. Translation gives CASSPKGDYGYTF.

CDR3 in amino acids: CASSSRGDGAYEQYF. The CDR3, as DNA: TGTGCCAGCAGCAGTAGAGGAGACGGTGCCTACGAGCAGTACTTC. V is TRBV27 and J is TRBJ2-7; D unclear. The V end lost 6 bases, the J end lost 2 bases, and 17 bases lay between the germline ends. CDR1 MNHEY and CDR2 SMNVEV come from the germline V gene (reference sequence). This CDR3 comprises 15 residues.

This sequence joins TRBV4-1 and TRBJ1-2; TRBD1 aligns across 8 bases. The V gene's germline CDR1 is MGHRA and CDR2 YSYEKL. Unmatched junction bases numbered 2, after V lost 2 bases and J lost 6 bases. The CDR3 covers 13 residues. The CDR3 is CASSQTGGHGYTF. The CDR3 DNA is TGCGCCAGCAGCCAAACAGGGGGTCATGGCTACACCTTC.

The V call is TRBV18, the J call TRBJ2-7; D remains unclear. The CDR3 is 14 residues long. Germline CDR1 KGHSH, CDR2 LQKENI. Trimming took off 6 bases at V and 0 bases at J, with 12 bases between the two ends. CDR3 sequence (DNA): TGTGCCAGCTCTCCATCCCCAGGCTCCTACGAGCAGTACTTC. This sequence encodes CASSPSPGSYEQYF.

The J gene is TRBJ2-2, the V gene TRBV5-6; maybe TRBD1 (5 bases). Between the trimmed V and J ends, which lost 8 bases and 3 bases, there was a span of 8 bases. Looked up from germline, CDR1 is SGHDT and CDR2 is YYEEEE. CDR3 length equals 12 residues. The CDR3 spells CARAGYTGELFF. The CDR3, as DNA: TGTGCCAGAGCAGGGTACACCGGGGAGCTGTTTTTT. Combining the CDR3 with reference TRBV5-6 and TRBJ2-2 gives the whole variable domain DAGVTQSPTHLIKTRGQQVTLRCSPKSGHDTVSWYQQALGQGPQFIFQYYEEEERQRGNFPDRFSGHQFPNYSSELNVNALLLGDSALYLCARAGYTGELFFGEGSRLTVL.

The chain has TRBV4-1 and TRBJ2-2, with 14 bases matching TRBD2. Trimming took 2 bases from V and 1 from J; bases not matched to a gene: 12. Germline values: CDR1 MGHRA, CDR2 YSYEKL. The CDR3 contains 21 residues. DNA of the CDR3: TGCGCCAGCAGCCAAAGATTAGCGCCGACTAGCGGGAGGGGGAACACCGGGGAGCTGTTTTTT. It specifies CASSQRLAPTSGRGNTGELFF.

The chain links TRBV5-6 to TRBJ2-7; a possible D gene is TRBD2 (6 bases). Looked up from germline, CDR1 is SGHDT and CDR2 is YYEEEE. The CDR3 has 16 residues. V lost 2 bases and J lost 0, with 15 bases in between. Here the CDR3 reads CASSFLAKKTSYEQYF. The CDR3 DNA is TGTGCCAGCAGCTTCCTAGCGAAAAAAACCTCCTACGAGCAGTACTTC. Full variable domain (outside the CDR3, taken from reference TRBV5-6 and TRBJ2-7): DAGVTQSPTHLIKTRGQQVTLRCSPKSGHDTVSWYQQALGQGPQFIFQYYEEEERQRGNFPDRFSGHQFPNYSSELNVNALLLGDSALYLCASSFLAKKTSYEQYFGPGTRLTVT.

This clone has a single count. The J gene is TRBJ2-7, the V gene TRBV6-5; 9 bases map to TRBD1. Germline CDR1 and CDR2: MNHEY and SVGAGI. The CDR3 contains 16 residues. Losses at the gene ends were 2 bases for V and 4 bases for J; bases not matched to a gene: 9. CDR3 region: CASSYGLPDRGYEQYF. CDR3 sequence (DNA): TGTGCCAGCAGTTACGGACTCCCAGACAGGGGGTACGAGCAGTACTTC.

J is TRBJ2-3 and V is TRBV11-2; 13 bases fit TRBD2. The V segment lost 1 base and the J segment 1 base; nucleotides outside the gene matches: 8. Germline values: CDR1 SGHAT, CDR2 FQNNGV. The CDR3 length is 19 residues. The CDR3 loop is CASSLVWRLAGGGTDTQYF. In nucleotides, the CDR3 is TGTGCCAGCAGCTTAGTATGGAGACTAGCGGGAGGCGGCACAGATACGCAGTATTTT. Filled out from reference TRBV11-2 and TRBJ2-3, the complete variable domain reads EAGVAQSPRYKIIEKRQSVAFWCNPISGHATLYWYQQILGQGPKLLIQFQNNGVVDDSQLPKDRFSAERLKGVDSTLKIQPAKLEDSAVYLCASSLVWRLAGGGTDTQYFGPGTRLTVL.

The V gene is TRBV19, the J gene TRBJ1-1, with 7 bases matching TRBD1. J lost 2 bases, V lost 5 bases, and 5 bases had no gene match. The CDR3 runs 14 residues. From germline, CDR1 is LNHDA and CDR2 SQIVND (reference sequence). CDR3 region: CASSSTGFNTEAFF. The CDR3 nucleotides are TGTGCCAGTAGTTCGACAGGGTTCAACACTGAAGCTTTCTTT. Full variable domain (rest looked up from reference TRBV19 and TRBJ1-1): DGGITQSPKYLFRKEGQNVTLSCEQNLNHDAMYWYRQDPGQGLRLIYYSQIVNDFQKGDIAEGYSVSREKKESFPLTVTSAQKNPTAFYLCASSSTGFNTEAFFGQGTRLTVV.

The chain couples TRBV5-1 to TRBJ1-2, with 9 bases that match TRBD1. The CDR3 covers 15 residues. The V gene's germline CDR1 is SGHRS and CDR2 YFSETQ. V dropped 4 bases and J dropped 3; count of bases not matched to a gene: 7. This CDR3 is CASSPNTGGDYGYTF. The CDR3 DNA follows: TGCGCCAGCAGCCCAAACACAGGGGGCGACTATGGCTACACCTTC.

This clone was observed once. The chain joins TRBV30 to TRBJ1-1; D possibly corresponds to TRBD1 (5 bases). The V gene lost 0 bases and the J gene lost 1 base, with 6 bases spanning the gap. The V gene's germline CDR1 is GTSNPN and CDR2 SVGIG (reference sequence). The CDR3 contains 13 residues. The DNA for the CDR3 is TGTGCCTGGAGTGTGACAGCGAACACTGAAGCTTTCTTT. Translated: CAWSVTANTEAFF. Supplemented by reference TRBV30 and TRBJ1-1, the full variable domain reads SQTIHQWPATLVQPVGSPLSLECTVEGTSNPNLYWYRQAAGRGLQLLFYSVGIGQISSEVPQNLSASRPQDRQFILSSKKLLLSDSGFYLCAWSVTANTEAFFGQGTRLTVV.

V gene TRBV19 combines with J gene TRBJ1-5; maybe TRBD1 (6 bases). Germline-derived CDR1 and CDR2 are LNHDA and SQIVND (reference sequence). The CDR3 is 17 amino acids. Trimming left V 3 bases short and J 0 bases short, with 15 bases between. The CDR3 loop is CASSIRGTYISNQPQHF. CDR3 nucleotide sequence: TGTGCCAGTAGTATCCGTGGGACATACATTAGCAATCAGCCCCAGCATTTT.

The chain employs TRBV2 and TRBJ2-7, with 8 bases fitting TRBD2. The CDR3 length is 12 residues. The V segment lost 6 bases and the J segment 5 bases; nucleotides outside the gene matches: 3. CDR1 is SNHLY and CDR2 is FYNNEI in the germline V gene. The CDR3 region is CASRLAGHEQYF. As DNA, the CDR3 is TGTGCCAGCAGGTTAGCGGGGCACGAGCAGTACTTC.